The present TCR beta chain was sequenced within a study of cytomegalovirus exposure and HLA in healthy donors. Study-level points and caveats: A reported reduction in N-insertions relative to the roughly 610-donor mean was seen in an Asian-associated ancestry cluster in a later analysis. In vitro testing confirmed a few CMV-associated chains as specific for CMV antigens. Most TCR sequences were rare, but some public TCRs occurred in many donors.

Primers for the PCR totalled 60 Vbeta and 13 Jbeta. Using immunoSEQ multiplex PCR, the repertoire was profiled, and TCRdb retains in-frame clones only, with some absent. The data hold 150,000 to 200,000 clones, with over 75% observed a single time. Regarding this clone: Its antigen is not identified.

The germline CDR1 and CDR2 sequences are MNHNS and SASEGT. Trimming cost V 5 bases and J 2 bases, with 13 bases left between them. The CDR3 runs to 15 residues. This chain connects TRBV6-1 to TRBJ2-1; tentative D call: TRBD1 (6 bases). This receptor was identified in a woman younger than 35 in good health and CMV-seronegative. Material: PBMCs. CDR3 amino acids: CASSPVGTTYNEQFF. The CDR3 bases are TGTGCCAGCAGTCCGGTGGGGACAACCTACAATGAGCAGTTCTTC.